One sample yielded the 19 T cell receptor beta chains listed below, sequenced in a study of T cells after posttransplantation cyclophosphamide. Here immunoSEQ multiplex PCR was the method, and the copy in TCRdb shows in-frame clones only, minus some. Here the sample spans 50,000 to 55,000 clones, about 86% being singletons. Material: PBMCs. The source of these receptors is a man aged 25 to 45 with a blood cancer, CMV-positive, and with a related stem cell donor.

This chain connects TRBV10-2 to TRBJ2-1, with 9 bases matching TRBD2. Germline trimming cut 0 bases from V and 6 bases from J; bases unmatched to any gene: 0. The CDR3 has 14 amino acids. Germline V gene data show CDR1 as WSHSY and CDR2 as SAAADI. Here the CDR3 reads CASSESTSGNEQFF. In DNA form, the CDR3 reads TGCGCCAGCAGTGAGTCGACTAGCGGCAATGAGCAGTTCTTC.

The chain employs TRBV7-9 and TRBJ2-3; no clear D. CDR1 and CDR2 from the germline V gene are SEHNR and FQNEAQ (reference sequence). The CDR3 consists of 15 residues. V lost 1 base to trimming and J lost 1 base, with 9 bases between them. This CDR3 is CASSLGVRRTDTQYF. CDR3 in DNA: TGTGCCAGCAGCTTAGGAGTCAGGCGCACAGATACGCAGTATTTT.

V gene TRBV2 combines with J gene TRBJ2-3, with TRBD1 matching over 8 bases. Per the germline V gene, CDR1 is SNHLY and CDR2 is FYNNEI. Trimming cost V 4 bases and J 2 bases; bases outside gene matches: 5. CDR3 length: 15 residues. The CDR3 here is CASSGTGRNTDTQYF. DNA of the CDR3: TGTGCCAGCAGTGGGACAGGGAGAAACACAGATACGCAGTATTTT.

This chain connects TRBV6-1 to TRBJ1-1; no clear D. The germline V gene encodes CDR1 MNHNS and CDR2 SASEGT. The germline V and J ends were trimmed by 7 bases and 6 bases, with 21 bases remaining between them. There are 15 residues in the CDR3. CDR3 DNA: TGTGCCAGCACGGGTATGGCAGGCGGGTCCGCTGAAGCTTTCTTT. It encodes CASTGMAGGSAEAFF.

The chain links TRBV27 to TRBJ2-1; perhaps TRBD1 as D (7 bases). V was shortened by 5 bases and J by 5 bases, with 25 bases between the two germline ends. CDR3 length: 18 residues. From germline, CDR1 is MNHEY and CDR2 SMNVEV (reference sequence). The CDR3 DNA reads as TGTGCCAGCAGTCGATTTAACAGGGGAGGTGAATTGGACAATGAGCAGTTCTTC. It translates to CASSRFNRGGELDNEQFF.

This chain uses TRBV6-4 with TRBJ1-2, with a tentative D call TRBD1 (5 bases). Looked up from germline, CDR1 is MRHNA and CDR2 is SNTAGT. The CDR3 has 13 amino acids. The V and J ends lost 5 bases and 4 bases respectively, with 11 bases between them. The CDR3: CASSTQGSYGYTF. In DNA form, the CDR3 reads TGTGCCAGCAGTACCCAGGGTAGCTATGGCTACACCTTC.

In this sample, this clone turned up once. V is TRBV5-6 and J is TRBJ2-5; 9 nucleotides line up with TRBD1. V dropped 4 bases and J dropped 0; count of bases not matched to a gene: 4. Germline V gene sequence: CDR1 SGHDT, CDR2 YYEEEE. CDR3 length: 15 residues. The CDR3 DNA follows: TGTGCCAGCAGCCCACAGGGGGCGTACCAAGAGACCCAGTACTTC. Its protein is CASSPQGAYQETQYF. Using reference TRBV5-6 and TRBJ2-5 for the parts outside the CDR3, the full variable domain is DAGVTQSPTHLIKTRGQQVTLRCSPKSGHDTVSWYQQALGQGPQFIFQYYEEEERQRGNFPDRFSGHQFPNYSSELNVNALLLGDSALYLCASSPQGAYQETQYFGPGTRLLVL.

This clone was observed a single time. V usage is TRBV27 and J usage is TRBJ2-7; 10 nucleotides match TRBD2. The germline CDR1 and CDR2 sequences are MNHEY and SMNVEV (reference sequence). The CDR3 sequence is 14 residues long. J lost 4 bases, V lost 2 bases, and 2 bases had no gene match. The CDR3 region has the DNA TGTGCCAGCAGTTTACTAGCGGGAGCATACGAGCAGTACTTC. This gives the protein CASSLLAGAYEQYF.

V gene TRBV5-6 combines with J gene TRBJ2-2; possible D gene TRBD1, 6 bases. This CDR3 has 14 amino acids. CDR1 SGHDT and CDR2 YYEEEE come from the germline V gene. V was trimmed by 2 bases and J by 7 bases, leaving 12 bases between them. CDR3 region: CASSFLTGGGELFF. CDR3 coding DNA: TGTGCCAGCAGCTTTTTGACAGGAGGCGGGGAGCTGTTTTTT.

This chain connects TRBV5-1 to TRBJ1-1, with D maybe TRBD1 (5 bases). Germline CDR1 SGHRS, CDR2 YFSETQ. CDR3 size: 18 residues. The V end lost 4 bases, the J end lost 4 bases, and 26 bases lay between the germline ends. The CDR3 nucleotides are TGCGCCAGCAGCCGAAATTTACACGGGGGTAGTGAGTTCACTGAAGCTTTCTTT. The encoded protein is CASSRNLHGGSEFTEAFF.

The genes are TRBV29-1 and TRBJ1-2; D is ambiguous. This CDR3 region has 13 residues. Germline V gives CDR1 SQVTM, CDR2 ANQGSEA. With 4 bases removed from V and 8 bases from J, the gap between germline ends came to 17 bases. Written as DNA, the CDR3 is TGCAGCGTTGGGGTCGGAGGAGCGAGAGGCTACACCTTC. It encodes CSVGVGGARGYTF. Full variable domain (rest looked up from reference TRBV29-1 and TRBJ1-2): SAVISQKPSRDICQRGTSLTIQCQVDSQVTMMFWYRQQPGQSLTLIATANQGSEATYESGFVIDKFPISRPNLTFSTLTVSNMSPEDSSIYLCSVGVGGARGYTFGSGTRLTVV.

The chain links TRBV7-9 to TRBJ2-1, with D unclear. With 1 base removed from V and 12 bases from J, the gap between germline ends came to 13 bases. The CDR3 is 13 amino acids. Looked up from germline, CDR1 is SEHNR and CDR2 is FQNEAQ (reference sequence). The CDR3 spells CASSLDLLVTQFF. The CDR3, as DNA: TGTGCCAGCAGCTTAGATTTATTAGTCACGCAGTTCTTC. The whole variable domain, remainder taken from reference TRBV7-9 and TRBJ2-1, is DTGVSQNPRHKITKRGQNVTFRCDPISEHNRLYWYRQTLGQGPEFLTYFQNEAQLEKSRLLSDRFSAERPKGSFSTLEIQRTEQGDSAMYLCASSLDLLVTQFFGPGTRLTVL.

V gene TRBV5-1 combines with J gene TRBJ2-5; 9 bases are shared with TRBD2. This CDR3 is 15 amino acids long. V was pared by 5 bases and J by 7 bases, with 12 bases of the junction left unmatched. Germline V CDR1 and CDR2: SGHRS, YFSETQ. CDR3 coding DNA: TGCGCCAGCAGGCCGACGACTAGCGGTGGTGGGACCCAGTACTTC. It encodes CASRPTTSGGGTQYF. Based on the CDR3 plus reference TRBV5-1 and TRBJ2-5, the full variable domain is KAGVTQTPRYLIKTRGQQVTLSCSPISGHRSVSWYQQTPGQGLQFLFEYFSETQRNKGNFPGRFSGRQFSNSRSEMNVSTLELGDSALYLCASRPTTSGGGTQYFGPGTRLLVL.

The count of this clone is one. V and J are TRBV30 and TRBJ2-7; D is ambiguous. CDR1 GTSNPN and CDR2 SVGIG come from the germline V gene (reference sequence). V was trimmed by 5 bases and J by 2 bases, leaving 13 bases between them. There are 13 residues in the CDR3. The CDR3 loop is CAWHTQLTYEQYF. CDR3 DNA sequence: TGTGCCTGGCACACACAGCTAACCTACGAGCAGTACTTC.

The chain couples TRBV27 to TRBJ2-2; 8 bases are a match to TRBD2. Germline values: CDR1 MNHEY, CDR2 SMNVEV (reference sequence). Germline trimming cut 5 bases from V and 5 bases from J; bases unmatched to any gene: 13. CDR3 length: 17 residues. CDR3 loop: CASSPKWSGLGTGELFF. The CDR3 DNA is TGTGCCAGCAGTCCCAAATGGTCGGGACTAGGGACCGGGGAGCTGTTTTTT.

The chain uses TRBV27 and TRBJ2-1, with 9 nucleotides matching TRBD2. CDR1 and CDR2 from the germline V gene are MNHEY and SMNVEV (reference sequence). The CDR3 sequence is 16 residues long. V was clipped by 1 base and J by 4 bases; unmatched bases: 5. Here the CDR3 DNA reads TGTGCCAGCAGTTTATTTCCTAGCGGGAATTACAATGAGCAGTTCTTC. It specifies CASSLFPSGNYNEQFF.

This clone was seen only a few times. The V call is TRBV30, the J call TRBJ1-2; TRBD1 agrees at 9 bases. Trimming took 4 bases from V and 5 from J; bases not matched to a gene: 11. Germline V gene sequence: CDR1 GTSNPN, CDR2 SVGIG (reference sequence). This CDR3 contains 15 residues. The CDR3 here is CAWIRGTGGWYGYTF. The CDR3 DNA follows: TGTGCCTGGATCAGGGGTACAGGGGGCTGGTATGGCTACACCTTC.

The chain employs TRBV7-8 and TRBJ2-1; D is unclear. Trimming cost V 5 bases and J 3 bases, with 14 bases left between them. The CDR3 sequence is 15 residues long. CDR1 SGHVS and CDR2 FQNEAQ come from the germline V gene. CDR3 residues: CASSPQSAHYNEQFF. CDR3 coding DNA: TGTGCCAGCAGCCCTCAGTCTGCCCACTACAATGAGCAGTTCTTC.

The V gene is TRBV9, the J gene TRBJ2-2; tentatively, D is TRBD2 (6 bases). This CDR3 is built from 15 residues. Trimming took 0 bases from V and 4 from J, leaving 10 bases between them. Per germline, CDR1 SGDLS and CDR2 YYNGEE. CDR3 nucleotides: TGTGCCAGCAGCGTAGATGGAGGGATCACCGGGGAGCTGTTTTTT. This translates into CASSVDGGITGELFF.